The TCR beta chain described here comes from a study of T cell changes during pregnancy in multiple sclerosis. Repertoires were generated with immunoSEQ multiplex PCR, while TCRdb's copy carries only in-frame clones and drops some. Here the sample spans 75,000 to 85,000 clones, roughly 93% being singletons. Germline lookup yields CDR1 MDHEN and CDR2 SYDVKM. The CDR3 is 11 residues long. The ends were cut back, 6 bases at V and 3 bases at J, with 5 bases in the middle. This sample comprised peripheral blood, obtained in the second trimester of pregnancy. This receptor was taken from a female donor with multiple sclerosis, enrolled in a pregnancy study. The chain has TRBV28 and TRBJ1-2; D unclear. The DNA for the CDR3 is TGTGCCAGCAGCCGAGACTATGGCTACACCTTC. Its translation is CASSRDYGYTF.